Following are 13 T cell receptor beta chains from one sample sequenced in a study of blood T cell repertoires in COVID-19. Method: immunoSEQ multiplex PCR; TCRdb's copy keeps in-frame clones and lacks some. The table includes roughly 28,000 clones, approximately 92% detected once. The sample taken for sequencing was peripheral blood. The receptors originated from a human donor with acute or convalescent COVID-19. The donor label of this sample is uncertain.

This clone turned up a few times. V is TRBV6-5 and J is TRBJ2-1; 7 positions match TRBD2. Per the germline V gene, CDR1 is MNHEY and CDR2 is SVGAGI. The CDR3 length is 14 residues. V lost 2 bases and J lost 4; bases outside the gene matches: 2. CDR3 DNA sequence: TGTGCCAGCAGTTACGGTAGCGGGTACAATGAGCAGTTCTTC. Translating it yields CASSYGSGYNEQFF.

The chain carries TRBV3-1 (or the pseudogene TRBV3-2) and TRBJ1-3; 8 bases line up with TRBD1. The germline V gene encodes CDR1 LGHDT and CDR2 YNNKEL (reference sequence). V lost 1 base and J lost 0; bases outside the gene matches: 8. The CDR3 contains 18 residues. The CDR3 nucleotides read TGTGCCAGCAGCCAAGTTCAGGGGGCCGGTTTCTCTGGAAACACCATATATTTT. It translates to CASSQVQGAGFSGNTIYF.

This chain links TRBV3-1 (or the pseudogene TRBV3-2) with TRBJ1-2; TRBD1 might be the D (6 bases). CDR3 length equals 14 residues. With 1 base removed from V and 5 bases from J, the gap between germline ends came to 11 bases. CDR1 is LGHDT and CDR2 is YNNKEL in the germline V gene (reference sequence). Here the CDR3 reads CASSQGSGVYGYTF. CDR3 DNA sequence: TGTGCCAGCAGCCAAGGGTCAGGGGTTTATGGCTACACCTTC.

This clone was found once. The rearrangement links TRBV19 to TRBJ1-5; tentative D call: TRBD1 (5 bases). Trimming cost V 5 bases and J 7 bases, with 12 bases left between them. CDR1 and CDR2 from the germline V gene are LNHDA and SQIVND (reference sequence). The CDR3 runs to 13 residues. The CDR3 region has the DNA TGTGCCAGTAGTGTGGGGAGGGGACAGCCCCAGCATTTT. This translates into CASSVGRGQPQHF.

The chain recombines TRBV11-2 with TRBJ1-1; 9 nucleotides align to TRBD1. This CDR3 comprises 16 residues. V shed 5 bases, J shed 1 base, and the junction held 8 bases outside the gene matches. Germline V gives CDR1 SGHAT, CDR2 FQNNGV. The CDR3: CASSRDRVLSNTEAFF. The CDR3 nucleotides are TGTGCCAGCAGCCGGGACAGGGTCCTTTCGAACACTGAAGCTTTCTTT.

The chain is built from TRBV19 and TRBJ2-3; 11 nucleotides line up with TRBD2. V was clipped by 5 bases and J by 1 base; unmatched bases: 5. CDR1 is LNHDA, CDR2 SQIVND, per germline (reference sequence). This CDR3 region has 16 residues. For the CDR3, the DNA is TGTGCCAGTAGTCTGCTAGCGGGAGGCGGCACAGATACGCAGTATTTT. Its protein is CASSLLAGGGTDTQYF.

The chain carries TRBV6-6 and TRBJ1-2; tentatively, D is TRBD1 (5 bases). CDR3 length: 11 residues. CDR1 is MNHNY and CDR2 is SVGAGI in the germline V gene (reference sequence). The germline V and J ends were trimmed by 6 bases and 7 bases, with 9 bases remaining between them. DNA of the CDR3: TGTGCCAGCAGGGCAGGGTTTGGCTACACCTTC. Encoded protein: CASRAGFGYTF.

The chain uses TRBV6-5 and TRBJ2-1; possible D gene TRBD2, 5 bases. Germline assignment: CDR1 MNHEY and CDR2 SVGAGI. Trimming cost V 6 bases and J 6 bases, with 15 bases left between them. The CDR3 extends over 14 amino acids. CDR3 in amino acids: CASSPSPGFNEQFF. In DNA form, the CDR3 reads TGTGCCAGCAGCCCGTCCCCGGGGTTCAATGAGCAGTTCTTC.

The chain has TRBV27 and TRBJ2-2; TRBD2 is a possible D gene (6 bases). The germline V gene has CDR1 MNHEY and CDR2 SMNVEV (reference sequence). V lost 5 bases to trimming and J lost 5 bases, with 15 bases between them. The CDR3 has 15 amino acids. As DNA, the CDR3 is TGTGCCAGCAGTCCGGACCAGCGGGCGACCGGGGAGCTGTTTTTT. Translating it yields CASSPDQRATGELFF.

The V gene is TRBV11-3, the J gene TRBJ1-1, with D unresolved. The CDR3 runs 11 residues. The germline V gene encodes CDR1 SGHNT and CDR2 YENEEA. V shed 2 bases and J shed 5 bases, with 3 bases lying between them. The DNA of the CDR3 is TGTGCCAGCAGCTTATCTACTGAAGCTTTCTTT. This translates into CASSLSTEAFF.

This chain connects TRBV6-5 to TRBJ1-3; D is uncertain. V was pared by 0 bases and J by 0 bases, with 3 bases between. Germline values: CDR1 MNHEY, CDR2 SVGAGI. The CDR3 runs 14 residues. CDR3 in DNA: TGTGCCAGCAGTTACTCATACTCTGGAAACACCATATATTTT. It specifies CASSYSYSGNTIYF.

The J gene is TRBJ2-1, the V gene TRBV3-1 (or the pseudogene TRBV3-2), with D tentatively TRBD2 (7 bases). The V end lost 1 base, the J end lost 15 bases, and 16 bases lay between the germline ends. The CDR3 totals 13 residues. Germline CDR1 LGHDT, CDR2 YNNKEL (reference sequence). The chain's CDR3 is CASSQGDRGARFF. CDR3 in DNA: TGTGCCAGCAGCCAAGGGGACCGGGGGGCGAGGTTCTTC.

The rearrangement links TRBV2 to TRBJ1-5; TRBD1 matches 9 bases. Germline V gene sequence: CDR1 SNHLY, CDR2 FYNNEI. Trimming at V came to 6 bases and at J to 1 base, leaving 4 bases not matched to a gene. The CDR3 loop spans 15 amino acids. The CDR3 is CASRITGGSNQPQHF. In DNA, the CDR3 is TGTGCCAGCAGAATTACAGGGGGCAGCAATCAGCCCCAGCATTTT.